This T cell receptor (beta chain) is from a study of blood T cell repertoires in COVID-19. Overall study context: The origin of the acute and convalescent COVID-19 samples was the United States, Italy and Spain. The cDNA or gDNA used as material had been derived from T cells, B-cell-depleted T cells, or PBMCs.

Per the study methods: Amplification of reference gene primers was used by the study to estimate nucleated cell counts. Profiled with immunoSEQ multiplex PCR; TCRdb holds only in-frame clones, not every one. That table supplies the V and J calls and clone size; D and trimming were determined from the DNA. The profile shows fewer than 250,000 clones, about 88% of them singletons. Sequencing used peripheral blood. The TCR comes from a man between 60 and 75 years old with acute or convalescent COVID-19.

CDR3 sequence (DNA): TGTGCCAGCAGCGCAAGACTAGCGGGGGGGCCAAATACGCAGTATTTT. Its protein is CASSARLAGGPNTQYF. This chain uses TRBV9 with TRBJ2-3, with TRBD2 identical over 14 bases. Trimming cost V 3 bases and J 7 bases; bases outside gene matches: 7. This CDR3 has 16 residues. The V gene's germline CDR1 is SGDLS and CDR2 YYNGEE. Together with reference TRBV9 and TRBJ2-3, the CDR3 gives the full variable domain: DSGVTQTPKHLITATGQRVTLRCSPRSGDLSVYWYQQSLDQGLQFLIQYYNGEERAKGNILERFSAQQFPDLHSELNLSSLELGDSALYFCASSARLAGGPNTQYFGPGTRLTVL.